This T cell receptor (beta chain) is drawn from a study of T cell responses to AZD1222 COVID-19 vaccine. General study points: Repertoire sampling happened only post peak T cell response.

Sequencing was performed with immunoSEQ multiplex PCR; in TCRdb, only in-frame clones are kept and a portion is missing. The sample carries approximately 65,000 clones, 76% recorded once. Points on this clone: No antigen is known for it.

The CDR3 has 13 residues. V shed 6 bases and J shed 5 bases, with 13 bases lying between them. The source was peripheral blood, collected on day 0 of AZD1222 vaccination. The origin of this receptor is an adult in good health. The J gene is TRBJ2-5, the V gene TRBV12-3 or TRBV12-4; D is undetermined. Here the CDR3 DNA reads TGTGCCAGCAGCTCCCCGTTCCCGGAGACCCAGTACTTC. Translating it yields CASSSPFPETQYF.